This T cell receptor (beta chain) emerged from a study of T cell repertoires and HLA-DP antigens. About the research overall: One stimulator alloantigen differed from self by one groove amino acid; the other by ten. Sorted CD137+CD4+ samples averaged roughly 0.2 ug DNA; pre-culture CD4+ samples, approximately 1,200 ng. Whole-study findings and limits: Antigen presentation used HeLa cells, with total CD4+ cells responding.

The V gene's germline CDR1 is SGHRS and CDR2 YFSETQ. Losses at the gene ends were 4 bases for V and 2 bases for J; bases not matched to a gene: 4. This CDR3 has 15 residues. The repertoire was sequenced with immunoSEQ multiplex PCR; TCRdb's copy has only in-frame clones and lacks some. The sample lists 85,000 to 90,000 clones; about 89% were seen once. In regard to this clone: No antigen is known for it.

The V and J genes are TRBV5-1 and TRBJ1-2; 11 bases are shared with TRBD1. The receptor comes from a man aged 50 or older in good health and CMV-seronegative. The sample comprised CD4+ T cells from PBMCs. The CDR3 is CASSPRTGGNYGYTF. The CDR3, as DNA: TGCGCCAGCAGCCCCCGGACAGGGGGCAACTATGGCTACACCTTC.